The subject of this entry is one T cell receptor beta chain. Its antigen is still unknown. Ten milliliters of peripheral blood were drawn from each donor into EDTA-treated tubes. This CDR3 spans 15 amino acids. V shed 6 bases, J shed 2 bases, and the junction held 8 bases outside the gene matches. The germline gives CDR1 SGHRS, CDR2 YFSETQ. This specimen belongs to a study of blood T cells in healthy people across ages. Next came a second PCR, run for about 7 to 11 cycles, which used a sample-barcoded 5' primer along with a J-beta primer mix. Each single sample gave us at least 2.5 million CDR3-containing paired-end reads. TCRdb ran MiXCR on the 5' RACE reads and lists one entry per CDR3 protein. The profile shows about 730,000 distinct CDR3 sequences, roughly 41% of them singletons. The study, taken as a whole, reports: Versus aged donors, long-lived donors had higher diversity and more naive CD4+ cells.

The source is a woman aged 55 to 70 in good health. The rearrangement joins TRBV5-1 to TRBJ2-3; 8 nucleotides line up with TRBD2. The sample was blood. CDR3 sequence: CASTTSTSATDTQYF. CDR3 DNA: TGCGCCAGCACGACATCGACTAGCGCCACAGATACGCAGTATTTT.